The 14 T cell receptor beta chains below all came from one sample that was sequenced in a study of T-cell memory formation after mild COVID-19. TCRdb analysed the 5' RACE reads with MiXCR anew, one entry per CDR3 protein. The table shows 300,000 to 400,000 distinct CDR3 sequences, with 20% to 25% occurring only once. Sequencing was performed on PBMCs or a T cell subset sorted from them (not recorded which). These receptors originate from an adult woman who had mild COVID-19 (a few samples of this study predate the infection). Cell type and time point are not known.

In its sample, this clonotype was seen a few times. This chain uses TRBV12-3 or TRBV12-4 with TRBJ2-7; D unresolved. The CDR3 is 13 amino acids. V lost 3 bases, J lost 5 bases, and 11 bases lay in between. Here the CDR3 reads CASSLLSGHEQYF. CDR3 in DNA: TGTGCCAGCAGTTTGTTATCGGGCCACGAGCAGTACTTC.

This clonotype was detected a few times. The chain joins TRBV18 to TRBJ2-7, with a weak D call TRBD1 (6 bases). Trimming shortened V by 4 bases and J by 3 bases, and 10 bases separated the two germline ends. There are 13 residues in the CDR3. Germline CDR1 KGHSH, CDR2 LQKENI. CDR3 coding DNA: TGTGCCAGCTCACTTAGGGGGAACTACGAGCAGTACTTC. Its translation is CASSLRGNYEQYF.

This clonotype was seen a handful of times. J is TRBJ1-1 and V is TRBV7-9; maybe TRBD1 (6 bases). The ends were cut back, 5 bases at V and 6 bases at J, with 16 bases in the middle. CDR1 is SEHNR and CDR2 is FQNEAQ in the germline V gene (reference sequence). This CDR3 is built from 14 residues. As DNA, the CDR3 is TGTGCCAGCAGCCAGACAAACGGACAGCCTGAAGCTTTCTTT. Protein: CASSQTNGQPEAFF.

This clonotype was detected only a few times. The chain joins TRBV4-2 to TRBJ2-2, with D perhaps TRBD1 (5 bases). Per germline, CDR1 LGHNA and CDR2 YNFKEQ. Trimming stripped 8 bases from V and 2 bases from J, with 18 bases between. This CDR3 has 16 amino acids. The CDR3 loop is CASHLESGLNTGELFF. CDR3 in DNA: TGTGCCAGCCACCTGGAGTCAGGGTTAAACACCGGGGAGCTGTTTTTT.

This clonotype showed up just a few times. This chain connects TRBV14 to TRBJ2-1, with 7 positions matching TRBD1. CDR1 and CDR2 (germline): SGHDN, FVKESK. The junction had 6 bases not matched to a gene; V was cut back by 4 bases and J by 9 bases. This CDR3 is built from 13 residues. CDR3 in DNA: TGTGCCAGCAGCCCACGAGAGGGGGCTGAGCAGTTCTTC. Translation: CASSPREGAEQFF.

The V and J genes are TRBV9 and TRBJ2-1, with D possibly being TRBD2 (6 bases). V was pared by 2 bases and J by 5 bases, with 14 bases between. The CDR3 spans 15 residues. Germline CDR1 and CDR2: SGDLS and YYNGEE. The CDR3 DNA reads TGTGCCAGCAGCGTTGTCCCTAGCGAAAACAATGAGCAGTTCTTC. Amino acids: CASSVVPSENNEQFF.

This chain connects TRBV6-5 to TRBJ1-1; TRBD1 matches 10 bases. CDR3 length: 16 residues. Looked up from germline, CDR1 is MNHEY and CDR2 is SVGAGI. J gave up 3 bases and V 2 bases, and 6 bases lay outside the gene matches. The CDR3 DNA reads TGTGCCAGCAGTTACGGGGGACAGGGGTCGGACACTGAAGCTTTCTTT. Amino acids: CASSYGGQGSDTEAFF.

This clonotype was seen only a few times. This rearrangement joins TRBV18 to TRBJ2-7, with TRBD1 as a possible D gene (5 bases). Per the germline V gene, CDR1 is KGHSH and CDR2 is LQKENI. Trimming pared 1 base from V and 6 bases from J, leaving 7 bases between. The CDR3 length is 12 residues. DNA for the CDR3: TGTGCCAGCTCACCACAGGGGATCGAGCAGTACTTC. As protein: CASSPQGIEQYF.

This clonotype was seen ten or more times. This rearrangement joins TRBV9 to TRBJ2-3, with D maybe TRBD1 (6 bases). Trimming took 0 bases from V and 1 from J, leaving 9 bases between them. CDR3 size: 15 residues. Germline lookup yields CDR1 SGDLS and CDR2 YYNGEE. In DNA, the CDR3 is TGTGCCAGCAGCGTAGGGGCAGGGGGCACAGATACGCAGTATTTT. It codes for CASSVGAGGTDTQYF.

Regarding this clonotype: One end of the junction fails to match germline, which may point to a read error. The rearrangement uses TRBV12-3 or TRBV12-4 and TRBJ2-1; the D is unclear. The length of the CDR3 is 13 residues. CDR3 residues: CASSVAPWSKQFF. In DNA, the CDR3 is TGTGCCAGCAGTGTAGCTCCATGGAGTAAGCAGTTCTTC.

The sample holds many counts of this clonotype. This chain uses TRBV7-9 with TRBJ2-2, with no clear D. This CDR3 is built from 11 residues. The V and J ends lost 7 bases and 2 bases respectively, with 2 bases between them. Looked up from germline, CDR1 is SEHNR and CDR2 is FQNEAQ (reference sequence). CDR3 loop: CASTNTGELFF. Written as DNA, the CDR3 is TGTGCCAGCACCAACACCGGGGAGCTGTTTTTT.

J is TRBJ2-1 and V is TRBV24-1; D uncertain. Germline loops: CDR1 KGHDR, CDR2 SFDVKD. V gave up 0 bases and J gave up 8 bases, with 7 bases separating them. There are 13 residues in the CDR3. The CDR3 is CATSDLRLDEQFF. CDR3 bases: TGTGCCACCAGTGATTTGCGGCTGGATGAGCAGTTCTTC.

This clonotype has only a few counts. This chain connects TRBV29-1 to TRBJ2-1, with 9 bases lining up with TRBD1. The CDR3 totals 13 residues. V lost 6 bases and J lost 3; bases outside the gene matches: 3. The germline CDR1 and CDR2 sequences are SQVTM and ANQGSEA. The chain's CDR3 is CSVRDRDYNEQFF. For the CDR3, the DNA is TGCAGCGTCCGGGACAGGGACTACAATGAGCAGTTCTTC.

This clonotype was seen more than once but under ten times. This chain connects TRBV25-1 to TRBJ2-7; 13 positions agree with TRBD2. The CDR3 sequence is 18 residues long. Germline CDR1 MGHDK, CDR2 SYGVNS. V dropped 4 bases and J dropped 4; count of bases not matched to a gene: 13. DNA of the CDR3: TGTGCCAGCAGTGTAAGTAACAGGACTAGCGGGGGACCTTACGAGCAGTACTTC. This codes for CASSVSNRTSGGPYEQYF.